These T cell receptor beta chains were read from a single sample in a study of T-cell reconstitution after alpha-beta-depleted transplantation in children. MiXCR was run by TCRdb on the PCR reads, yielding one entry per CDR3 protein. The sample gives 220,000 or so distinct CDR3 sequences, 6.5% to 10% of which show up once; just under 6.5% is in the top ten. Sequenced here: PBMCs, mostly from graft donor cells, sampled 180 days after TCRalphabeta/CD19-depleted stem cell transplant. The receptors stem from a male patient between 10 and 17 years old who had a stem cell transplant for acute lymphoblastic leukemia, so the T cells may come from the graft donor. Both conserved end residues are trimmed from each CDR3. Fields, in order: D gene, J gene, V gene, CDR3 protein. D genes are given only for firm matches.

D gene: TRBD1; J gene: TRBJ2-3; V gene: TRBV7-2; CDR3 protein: ASSSTGAGDTQY
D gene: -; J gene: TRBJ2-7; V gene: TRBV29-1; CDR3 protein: SVGIRGREYEQY
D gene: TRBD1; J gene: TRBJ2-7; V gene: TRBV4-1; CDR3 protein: ASTERGGQGLYEQY
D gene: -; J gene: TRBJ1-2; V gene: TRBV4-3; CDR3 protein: ASSQGHSTNYGYT
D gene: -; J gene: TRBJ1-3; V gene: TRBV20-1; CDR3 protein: SATRGSSGNTIY
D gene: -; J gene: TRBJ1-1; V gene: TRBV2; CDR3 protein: ARTSALNTEAF
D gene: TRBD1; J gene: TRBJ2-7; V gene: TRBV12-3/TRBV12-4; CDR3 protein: ASSWDRGEQY
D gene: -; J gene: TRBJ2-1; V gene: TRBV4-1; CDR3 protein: ASSQVASPYNEQF
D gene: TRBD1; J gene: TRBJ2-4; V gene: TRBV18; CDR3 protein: ASSPDRGVPKNIQY
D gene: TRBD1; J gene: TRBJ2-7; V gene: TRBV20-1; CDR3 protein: SARTSNSDRVSSYEQY
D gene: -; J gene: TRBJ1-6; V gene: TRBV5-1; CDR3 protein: ASSTTDNSPLH
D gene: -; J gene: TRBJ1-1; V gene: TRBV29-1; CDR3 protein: AGLSTEAF
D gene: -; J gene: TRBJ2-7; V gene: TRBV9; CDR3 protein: ASGSAYEQY
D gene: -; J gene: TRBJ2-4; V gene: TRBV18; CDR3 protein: ASSPPARGAKNIQY
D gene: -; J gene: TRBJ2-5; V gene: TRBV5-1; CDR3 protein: ASSFMGNIGETQY
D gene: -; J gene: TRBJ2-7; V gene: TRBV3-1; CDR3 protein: ASSQEEGANYEQY
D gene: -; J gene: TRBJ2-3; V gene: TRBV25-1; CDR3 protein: ASSEGVTRVTQY
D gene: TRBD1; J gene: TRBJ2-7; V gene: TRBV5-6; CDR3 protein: ASSLDGQGIRYEQY
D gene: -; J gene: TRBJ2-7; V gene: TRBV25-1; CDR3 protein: ASSEWTSEQY
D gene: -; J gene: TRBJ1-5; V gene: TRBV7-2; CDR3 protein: ASSPTIDQPQH
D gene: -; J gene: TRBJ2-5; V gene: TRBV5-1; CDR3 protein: ASSLDRNSRYQETQY
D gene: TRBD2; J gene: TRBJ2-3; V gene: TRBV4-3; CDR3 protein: ASSPSGTSGGVTSTDTQY
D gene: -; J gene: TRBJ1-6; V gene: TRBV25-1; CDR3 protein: ASSEYSSANSPLH
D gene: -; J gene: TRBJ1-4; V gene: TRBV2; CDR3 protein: ASSGVRANEKLF
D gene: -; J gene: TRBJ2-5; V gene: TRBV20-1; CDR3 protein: SARGQSQETQY
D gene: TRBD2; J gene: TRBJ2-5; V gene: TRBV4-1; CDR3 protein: ASSQEEREEETQY
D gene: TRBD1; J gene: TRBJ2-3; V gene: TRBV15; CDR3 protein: ATSVQGAGTDTQY
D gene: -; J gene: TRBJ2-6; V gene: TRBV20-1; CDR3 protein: SARGGSGTSPPGASVLT
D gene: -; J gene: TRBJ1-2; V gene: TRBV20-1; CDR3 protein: SARDLGYGYT
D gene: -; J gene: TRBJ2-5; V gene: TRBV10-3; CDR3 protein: AISEDSEETQY
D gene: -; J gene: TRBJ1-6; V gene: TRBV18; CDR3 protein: ASSPVGANSPLH
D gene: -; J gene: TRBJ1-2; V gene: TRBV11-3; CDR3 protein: ASSSTDSGGYT
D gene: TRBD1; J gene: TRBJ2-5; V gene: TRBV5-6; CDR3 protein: ASSFGQGSGETQY
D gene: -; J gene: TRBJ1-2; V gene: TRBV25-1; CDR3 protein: ASSDTPRGGYT
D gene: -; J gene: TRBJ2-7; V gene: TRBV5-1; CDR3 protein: ASSLVGPREQY
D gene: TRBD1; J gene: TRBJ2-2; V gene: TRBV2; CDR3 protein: ASKGQGGTGELF
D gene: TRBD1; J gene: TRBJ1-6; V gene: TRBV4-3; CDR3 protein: ASSQVVTGRYNSPLH
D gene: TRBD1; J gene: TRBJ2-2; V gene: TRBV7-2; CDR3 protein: ASSLWTGSNTGELF
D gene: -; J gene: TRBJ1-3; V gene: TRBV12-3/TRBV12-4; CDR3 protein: ASSFWGMGNTIY
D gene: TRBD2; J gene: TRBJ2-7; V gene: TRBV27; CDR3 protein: ASSPPPGRASYGQY
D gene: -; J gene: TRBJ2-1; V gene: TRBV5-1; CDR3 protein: ASSLGLGALGNEQF
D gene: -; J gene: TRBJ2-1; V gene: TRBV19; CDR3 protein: ASSTRHRNEQF
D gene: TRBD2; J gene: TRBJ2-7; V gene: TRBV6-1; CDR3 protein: ASSTAGTSIYEQY
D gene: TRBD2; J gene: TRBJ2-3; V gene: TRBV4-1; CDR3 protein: ASSQESGGASDTQY
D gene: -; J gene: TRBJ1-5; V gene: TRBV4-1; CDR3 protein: ASSPGGGYQPQH